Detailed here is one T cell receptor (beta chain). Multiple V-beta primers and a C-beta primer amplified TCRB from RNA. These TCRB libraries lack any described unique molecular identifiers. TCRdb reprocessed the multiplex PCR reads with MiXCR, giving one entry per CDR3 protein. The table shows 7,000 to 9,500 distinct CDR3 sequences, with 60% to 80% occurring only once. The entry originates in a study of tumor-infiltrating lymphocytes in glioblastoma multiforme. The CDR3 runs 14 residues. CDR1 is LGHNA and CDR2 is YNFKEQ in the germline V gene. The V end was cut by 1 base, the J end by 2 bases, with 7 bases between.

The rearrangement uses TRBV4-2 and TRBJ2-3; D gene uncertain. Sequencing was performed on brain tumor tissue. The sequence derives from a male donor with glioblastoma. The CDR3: CASSQGRDTDTQYF. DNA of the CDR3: TGTGCCAGCAGCCAAGGGAGAGACACAGATACGCAGTATTTT.